This TCR beta chain was obtained from a study of CD8 T cells in ankylosing spondylitis. This clonotype was observed many times. The antigen remains undetermined. General observations from the study: It was reported that disease-linked clones were significantly enriched in matched ankylosing spondylitis synovial fluid. Past research had described some motif variants in reactive arthritis synovial fluid and blood. A motif in TCR beta, a set of fewer than ten highly homologous variants, appeared characteristic of ankylosing spondylitis blood. Relatively rare in peripheral blood, disease-linked clones were also CD8+.

TCRdb re-derived calls from the 5' RACE reads in MiXCR, one entry per CDR3 protein. The sample includes some 70,000 distinct CDR3 sequences, roughly 5.3% seen only once; the top ten take 2.2%. The sequence derives from a male donor with ankylosing spondylitis or in good health (not recorded which). The sequenced sample consisted of blood, either unsorted or a sorted T cell fraction (not recorded which).

CDR3 nucleotides: TGTGCCAGCAGCTTAGGGCGGGGGGAGAACACTGAAGCTTTCTTT. Its translation: CASSLGRGENTEAFF. The chain recombines TRBV7-8 with TRBJ1-1; tentative D call: TRBD1 (5 bases). The CDR3 has 15 amino acids. Per the germline V gene, CDR1 is SGHVS and CDR2 is FQNEAQ. Deletions cut 1 base from V and 1 base from J, with 10 bases between.